The source of this TCR beta chain is a study of metastatic and nonmetastatic thyroid tumors. Across the study: Samples came from malignant and benign thyroid patients, and repertoires were compared across blood and tumor or nodule tissue.

At least ten counts were recorded for this clone. Its specificity is unknown. The germline V and J ends were trimmed by 3 bases and 4 bases, with 13 bases remaining between them. The CDR3 has 14 amino acids. Germline values: CDR1 KGHSH, CDR2 LQKENI. Broader study findings: Relative to benign nodules, malignant thyroid tumors were reportedly characterized by significantly elevated TCR beta diversity in blood and tumor.

Each patient came to thyroid surgery without any prior treatment (of any kind). Original analysis: The study's classifier, a distant-metastasis tool for papillary thyroid cancer, was built using CDR3 differences across clinicopathological groups. TCRdb re-called the PCR reads with MiXCR. TCRdb, not the authors, supplied the V and J calls. This table holds roughly 30,000 clones, around 15% found once. The sample consisted of blood. The receptor comes from a female donor with papillary thyroid cancer or a benign thyroid nodule (not recorded which). Some clones in this sample may be carry-over from other donors' samples. The chain is built from TRBV18 and TRBJ2-7; tentatively, D is TRBD1 (6 bases). CDR3 DNA sequence: TGTGCCAGCTCACCTAAAACAGGGTTGTACGAGCAGTACTTC. Translated, it gives CASSPKTGLYEQYF.